The rows below give T cell receptor beta chains drawn from one sample of a study of cytotoxic CD8 clonotypes in ibrutinib-treated CLL. Measured with immunoSEQ multiplex PCR; TCRdb has only the in-frame clones, and not every one. The sample yields fewer than 400,000 clones, approximately 67% seen once. The sample was PBMCs, taken after 36 months of ibrutinib treatment. The receptors stem from a human donor with chronic lymphocytic leukemia. CDR3s include the opening cysteine and the closing phenylalanine or tryptophan. D genes are given only for firm matches. Clone size is not always given. Where it is, it says once, few, many or a class for expanded clones.

TRBV27,NA,TRBJ1-6,NA,TGTGCCAGCAGTTTGCCAGGATTATCCCTCCACTTT,CASSLPGLSLHF
TRBV28,NA,TRBJ1-4,few,TGTGCCAGCACCCAAATTCAGGGGACCTTTAATGAAAAACTGTTTTTT,CASTQIQGTFNEKLFF
TRBV4-1,TRBD2,TRBJ2-2,NA,TGCGCCAGCAGCCAACATAGACTAGCGGCCTCCACCGGGGAGCTGTTTTTT,CASSQHRLAASTGELFF
TRBV27,NA,TRBJ2-7,NA,TGTGCCAGCAGTTCCTACAGGGAGAGCTACGAGCAGTACTTC,CASSSYRESYEQYF
TRBV5-6,NA,TRBJ2-7,NA,TGTGCCAGCAGCTTGGGTGGGACCACCTACGAGCAGTACTTC,CASSLGGTTYEQYF
TRBV28,TRBD1,TRBJ1-5,NA,TGTGCCAGCAGTTCCGGACAGGGCGTTGCGACCCAGCATTTT,CASSSGQGVATQHF
TRBV9,NA,TRBJ1-6,NA,TGTGCCAGCAGCCCAACTGGCGGGTTCCATCCGAATTCACCCCTCCACTTT,CASSPTGGFHPNSPLHF
TRBV20-1,NA,TRBJ1-2,few,TGCAGTGCTAGAGTGCAGGATGGCTACACCTTC,CSARVQDGYTF
TRBV9,NA,TRBJ2-5,NA,TGTGCCAGCAGCGTAGGGGGCCTACAAGAGACCCAGTACTTC,CASSVGGLQETQYF
TRBV5-1,TRBD1,TRBJ1-2,few,TGCGCCAGCAGCAGAGACAGGGCTGACTATGGCTACACCTTC,CASSRDRADYGYTF
TRBV20-1,NA,TRBJ1-2,NA,TGCAGTGCCCGATGGGGGCTTGGCTACACCTTC,CSARWGLGYTF
TRBV9,NA,TRBJ2-6,NA,TGTGCCAGCGGGGGGCTACGAATCAGCTCTGGGGCCAACGTCCTGACTTTC,CASGGLRISSGANVLTF
TRBV4-3,TRBD2,TRBJ2-1,NA,TGCGCCAGCAGCCAAAAACTAGCGGGAGTAGGCTATGAGCAGTTCTTC,CASSQKLAGVGYEQFF
TRBV7-9,NA,TRBJ1-6,NA,TGTGCCAGCAGCTTAGGACAGAAGTATTCACCCCTCCACTTT,CASSLGQKYSPLHF
TRBV29-1,NA,TRBJ2-2,few,TGCAGCGTGACCCGGGGATCCGGGGAGCTGTTTTTT,CSVTRGSGELFF
TRBV15,TRBD1,TRBJ1-6,NA,TGTGCCACCAGCAGAAGCCGGGGACAGTATAATTCACCCCTCCACTTT,CATSRSRGQYNSPLHF
TRBV4-1,NA,TRBJ2-2,NA,TGCGCCAGCAGCCAAGATGCCGGAAACACCGGGGAGCTATTTTTT,CASSQDAGNTGELFF
TRBV2,NA,TRBJ1-2,few,TGTGCCAGCAGTGGGGGTAACTATGGCTACACCTTC,CASSGGNYGYTF
TRBV5-4,NA,TRBJ1-1,NA,TGTGCCAGCAAATCTCTCGATCAGGGAGATACTGAAGCTTTCTTT,CASKSLDQGDTEAFF
TRBV11-3,NA,TRBJ2-6,NA,TGTGCCAGCAGCTTAGATCGTGGGGATAACGTCCTGACTTTC,CASSLDRGDNVLTF
TRBV28,TRBD1,TRBJ2-7,NA,TGTGCCAGCAGCCCGACAGGGGGGTTGAGCTACGAGCAGTACTTC,CASSPTGGLSYEQYF
TRBV28,NA,TRBJ1-4,NA,TGTGCCAGCAGTTCCCCCGCCCCGGGACGGCGGAATGAAAAACTGTTTTTT,CASSSPAPGRRNEKLFF